The rows below give T cell receptor beta chains drawn from one sample of a study of PD-1 blockade in classical Hodgkin lymphoma. Sequencing was performed with immunoSEQ multiplex PCR; in TCRdb, only in-frame clones are kept and a portion is missing. Of under 45,000 clones in the sample, just over 65% are singletons; the top ten hold around 3%. Source: peripheral blood mononuclear cells (PBMCs), taken before the fourth cycle of nivolumab. The receptors here all came from a human donor with classical Hodgkin lymphoma. The CDR3 runs from the conserved cysteine through the conserved F or W. Fields, in order: J gene, D gene, clone size, V gene, CDR3 DNA, CDR3 protein. D genes are given only for firm matches. A row's size may be missing; if present it is once, few, many or a size class.

j_gene: TRBJ2-3
d_gene: -
abundance: -
v_gene: TRBV9
CDR3nt: TGTGCCAGCAGCGTGGGCGGCACAGATACGCAGTATTTT
CDR3aa: CASSVGGTDTQYF

j_gene: TRBJ1-4
d_gene: TRBD1
abundance: -
v_gene: TRBV28
CDR3nt: TGTGCCAGCAGTGGACAGGCGGCAACTAATGAAAAACTGTTTTTT
CDR3aa: CASSGQAATNEKLFF

j_gene: TRBJ1-6
d_gene: -
abundance: -
v_gene: TRBV9
CDR3nt: TGTGCCAGCAGCCTCGGGAGGGCGGAGAATTCACCCCTCCACTTT
CDR3aa: CASSLGRAENSPLHF

j_gene: TRBJ2-7
d_gene: -
abundance: -
v_gene: TRBV18
CDR3nt: TGTGCCAGCTCACCACGTGCCATACTTAGTGTCAACGAGCAGTACTTC
CDR3aa: CASSPRAILSVNEQYF

j_gene: TRBJ2-5
d_gene: TRBD1
abundance: -
v_gene: TRBV10-3
CDR3nt: TGTGCCATCAGTGGGGGACAGGGGGCGGAGACCCAGTACTTC
CDR3aa: CAISGGQGAETQYF

j_gene: TRBJ2-3
d_gene: TRBD1
abundance: -
v_gene: TRBV7-2
CDR3nt: TGTGCCAGCAGCTTAGTTGCAGGGGGCTACCTGGATACGCAGTATTTT
CDR3aa: CASSLVAGGYLDTQYF

j_gene: TRBJ2-5
d_gene: TRBD2
abundance: few
v_gene: TRBV6-5
CDR3nt: TGTGCCAGCAGTTACTCGGCTAGCGGAGAGACCCAGTACTTC
CDR3aa: CASSYSASGETQYF

j_gene: TRBJ2-1
d_gene: TRBD2
abundance: -
v_gene: TRBV5-6
CDR3nt: TGTGCCAGCAGCTTTTCGGGGGGGCTCGGCAATGAGCAGTTCTTC
CDR3aa: CASSFSGGLGNEQFF

j_gene: TRBJ2-7
d_gene: -
abundance: -
v_gene: TRBV11-2
CDR3nt: TGTGCCAGCAGCTTAGATCTAGGCCCCTACGAGCAGTACTTC
CDR3aa: CASSLDLGPYEQYF

j_gene: TRBJ1-1
d_gene: -
abundance: -
v_gene: TRBV7-2
CDR3nt: TGTGCCAGCAGCTTAGAACAGGACTCAAGGGCTTTCTTT
CDR3aa: CASSLEQDSRAFF

j_gene: TRBJ2-5
d_gene: -
abundance: -
v_gene: TRBV11-1
CDR3nt: TGTGCCAGCAGCCTCGGAGGGGTTCTCCACCAAGAGACCCAGTACTTC
CDR3aa: CASSLGGVLHQETQYF

j_gene: TRBJ2-2
d_gene: -
abundance: -
v_gene: TRBV19
CDR3nt: TGTGCCAGTAGTATTGTGGTCGGATCCGGGGAGCTGTTTTTT
CDR3aa: CASSIVVGSGELFF

j_gene: TRBJ2-3
d_gene: TRBD2
abundance: -
v_gene: TRBV4-2
CDR3nt: TGTGCCAGCAGCCAAGCTTCGCCTAGCGGGAGTTCTGATACGCAGTATTTT
CDR3aa: CASSQASPSGSSDTQYF

j_gene: TRBJ1-1
d_gene: -
abundance: -
v_gene: TRBV30
CDR3nt: TGTGCCTGGAGCGAGGGCGGCACTGAAGCTTTCTTT
CDR3aa: CAWSEGGTEAFF

j_gene: TRBJ1-6
d_gene: -
abundance: -
v_gene: TRBV6-1
CDR3nt: TGTGCCAGCAGCCAAAGGCAGGGAATGAATTCACCCCTCCACTTT
CDR3aa: CASSQRQGMNSPLHF

j_gene: TRBJ1-1
d_gene: -
abundance: few
v_gene: TRBV28
CDR3nt: TGTGCCAGCAGTACCATAGAGGGTGATTGGGGCACTGAAGCTTTCTTT
CDR3aa: CASSTIEGDWGTEAFF

j_gene: TRBJ1-3
d_gene: -
abundance: -
v_gene: TRBV29-1
CDR3nt: TGCAGCGCCCGGCGGGGCGGAAACACCATATATTTT
CDR3aa: CSARRGGNTIYF

j_gene: TRBJ2-2
d_gene: -
abundance: -
v_gene: TRBV5-1
CDR3nt: TGCGCCAGCAGCGATAACACCGGGGAGCTGTTTTTT
CDR3aa: CASSDNTGELFF

j_gene: TRBJ2-7
d_gene: TRBD1
abundance: -
v_gene: TRBV7-8
CDR3nt: TGTGCCAGCAGCCTAGGGGGACAGGGGCGGTACGAGCAGTACTTC
CDR3aa: CASSLGGQGRYEQYF

j_gene: TRBJ1-2
d_gene: -
abundance: -
v_gene: TRBV6-6
CDR3nt: TGTGCCAGCACCAAATTAAGCGAGCTTACCTATGGCTACACCTTC
CDR3aa: CASTKLSELTYGYTF

j_gene: TRBJ1-2
d_gene: -
abundance: -
v_gene: TRBV9
CDR3nt: TGTGCCAGCAGCGTCCCAAACTCTAACTATGGCTACACCTTC
CDR3aa: CASSVPNSNYGYTF

j_gene: TRBJ1-5
d_gene: -
abundance: -
v_gene: TRBV7-2
CDR3nt: TGTGCCAGCAGCTTCGCCTCTTATCAGCCCCAGCATTTT
CDR3aa: CASSFASYQPQHF

j_gene: TRBJ1-3
d_gene: -
abundance: -
v_gene: TRBV19
CDR3nt: TGTGCCAGTAGTATGGATACTCGGTACACCATATATTTT
CDR3aa: CASSMDTRYTIYF

j_gene: TRBJ1-1
d_gene: TRBD1
abundance: -
v_gene: TRBV6-5
CDR3nt: TGTGCCAGCAGGCGACAGGGGAACACTGAAGCTTTCTTT
CDR3aa: CASRRQGNTEAFF

j_gene: TRBJ1-6
d_gene: -
abundance: -
v_gene: TRBV19
CDR3nt: TGTGCCAGTAGTTCCAGGGACGGAAATAATTCACCCCTCCACTTT
CDR3aa: CASSSRDGNNSPLHF

j_gene: TRBJ1-5
d_gene: TRBD1
abundance: -
v_gene: TRBV19
CDR3nt: TGTGCCAGTAAATATGGGACAGGGATAAATCAGCCCCAGCATTTT
CDR3aa: CASKYGTGINQPQHF

j_gene: TRBJ2-1
d_gene: -
abundance: -
v_gene: TRBV11-3
CDR3nt: TGTGCCAGCAGCTTAAGGAAAAATGAGCAGTTCTTC
CDR3aa: CASSLRKNEQFF

j_gene: TRBJ1-2
d_gene: -
abundance: -
v_gene: TRBV28
CDR3nt: TGTGCCAGCAGTTTTCCCCAGGGAGGCGACTATGGCTACACCTTC
CDR3aa: CASSFPQGGDYGYTF